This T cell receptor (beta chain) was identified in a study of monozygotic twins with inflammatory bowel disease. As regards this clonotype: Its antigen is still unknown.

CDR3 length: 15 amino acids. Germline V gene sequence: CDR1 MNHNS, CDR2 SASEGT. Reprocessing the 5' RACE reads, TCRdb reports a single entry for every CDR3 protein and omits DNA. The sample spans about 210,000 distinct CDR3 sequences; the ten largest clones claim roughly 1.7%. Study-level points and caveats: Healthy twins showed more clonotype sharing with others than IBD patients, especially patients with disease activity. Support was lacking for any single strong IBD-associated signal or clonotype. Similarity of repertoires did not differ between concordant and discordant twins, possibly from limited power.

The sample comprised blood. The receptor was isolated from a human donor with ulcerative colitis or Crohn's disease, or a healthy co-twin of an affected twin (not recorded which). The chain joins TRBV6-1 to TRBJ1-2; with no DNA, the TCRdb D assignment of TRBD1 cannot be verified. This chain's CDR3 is CASSIRTGVNYGYTF.